This TCR beta chain was captured by sequencing in a study of regulatory T cells in long-lasting Graves disease. The CDR3 runs 14 residues. CDR1 and CDR2 from the germline V gene are MNHEY and SMNVEV (reference sequence). Comment on this clonotype: Its antigen is as yet unknown. An end of the junction does not agree with germline; a read error may underlie this.

Indicated time point: persistent/refractory GD, antithyroid drugs over 5 years with positive TRAb. PBMCs were the source of the RNA used for TCR sequencing. For TCR beta, libraries came from iRepertoire HTBI primers and Arm-PCR of CDR3 regions. TCRdb reprocessed the multiplex PCR reads with MiXCR, giving one entry per CDR3 protein. Altogether 350,000 to 450,000 distinct CDR3 sequences are present, less than 25% being singletons, with the ten largest covering roughly 20%. General study results and limits: Persistent Graves' patients showed less TCR diversity than newly diagnosed patients showed. Results may be inaccurate due to the small sample size.

The source of this sequence is a female donor with Graves disease. This sequence joins TRBV27 and TRBJ1-6; the D is unclear. The source was peripheral blood mononuclear cells (PBMCs), collected when the disease was refractory, from a patient treated with antithyroid drugs. The CDR3 DNA follows: TGTGCCAGCAGTTTTAGCCTTGAGTCCTCACCCCCCCACTTT. Its protein product is CASSFSLESSPPHF.